Presented here are 10 T cell receptor beta chains from one specimen sequenced in a study of shared clonotypes between healthy human individuals. Only CD45RO-negative cells positively selected for CCR7 counted as naive CD8 cells, so terminally differentiated effector memory CD45RA+ cells were excluded. Here immunoSEQ multiplex PCR was the method, and the copy in TCRdb shows in-frame clones only, minus some. The profile shows around 2.1 million clones, roughly 91% of them singletons. The sequencing sample was made of naive CD8+ T cells from PBMCs. The receptors derive from a man aged 18 to 35 in good health. Some clones in this sample may be carry-over from other donors' samples.

Comments on this clone: Other DNA sequences in the sample encode the same CDR3. The V call is TRBV4-1, the J call TRBJ2-2, with D perhaps being TRBD1 or TRBD2 (5 bases each). This CDR3 is built from 14 residues. Germline CDR1 MGHRA, CDR2 YSYEKL. Trimming shortened V by 1 base and J by 3 bases, and 6 bases separated the two germline ends. This CDR3 is CASSQVGDTGELFF. The CDR3 DNA reads as TGCGCCAGCAGCCAAGTGGGGGACACCGGGGAGCTGTTTTTT.

The genes are TRBV7-2 and TRBJ2-1; possible D gene TRBD2, 6 bases. The germline V and J ends were trimmed by 5 bases and 4 bases, with 18 bases remaining between them. The CDR3 consists of 16 residues. Germline assignment: CDR1 SGHTA and CDR2 FQGNSA. CDR3 sequence (DNA): TGTGCCAGCAGCCCCCTGGTGGGCGGGGAGTACAATGAGCAGTTCTTC. Encoded protein: CASSPLVGGEYNEQFF.

J is TRBJ1-1 and V is TRBV19; D remains ambiguous. Trimming shortened V by 6 bases and J by 1 base, and 12 bases separated the two germline ends. Per germline, CDR1 LNHDA and CDR2 SQIVND (reference sequence). The CDR3 has 14 amino acids. Written as DNA, the CDR3 is TGTGCCAGTAGCCCAGGACTGGGGAACACTGAAGCTTTCTTT. Protein sequence: CASSPGLGNTEAFF.

The rearrangement links TRBV6-1 to TRBJ1-3; D possibly corresponds to TRBD1 (5 bases). The germline gives CDR1 MNHNS, CDR2 SASEGT. There are 11 residues in the CDR3. As DNA, the CDR3 is TGTGCGACAGTGTACGGAAACACCATATATTTT. It is translated as CATVYGNTIYF.

The gene calls are TRBV28 and TRBJ2-3, with 9 bases aligning to TRBD2. The germline CDR1 and CDR2 sequences are MDHEN and SYDVKM. The CDR3 sequence is 18 residues long. The V gene end was trimmed by 1 base and the J gene end by 2 bases; junction bases not matched to a gene: 10. The CDR3, as DNA: TGTGCCAGCAGTTTATTGAACGGGGCTAGCGGGGTCACAGATACGCAGTATTTT. Protein product: CASSLLNGASGVTDTQYF. Full variable domain (missing parts from reference TRBV28 and TRBJ2-3): DVKVTQSSRYLVKRTGEKVFLECVQDMDHENMFWYRQDPGLGLRLIYFSYDVKMKEKGDIPEGYSVSREKKERFSLILESASTNQTSMYLCASSLLNGASGVTDTQYFGPGTRLTVL.

The chain is built from TRBV4-2 and TRBJ2-3; D is ambiguous. Trimming pared 8 bases from V and 6 bases from J, leaving 9 bases between. CDR1 and CDR2 from the germline V gene are LGHNA and YNFKEQ. This CDR3 has 11 residues. Here the CDR3 reads CASLHMDTQYF. The CDR3 nucleotides are TGTGCCAGCCTACACATGGATACGCAGTATTTT.

The chain is built from TRBV5-4 and TRBJ2-3, with 8 nucleotides matching TRBD1. From germline, CDR1 is SGHNT and CDR2 YYREEE (reference sequence). The CDR3 length is 15 residues. Trimming took 4 bases from V and 1 from J; bases not matched to a gene: 5. CDR3 in amino acids: CASSTDREGTDTQYF. The DNA of the CDR3 is TGTGCCAGCAGCACGGACAGGGAAGGCACAGATACGCAGTATTTT.

J is TRBJ1-4 and V is TRBV5-5; D gene unclear. Germline CDR1 and CDR2: SGHKS and YYEKEE (reference sequence). This CDR3 spans 17 amino acids. The V gene lost 4 bases and the J gene lost 6 bases, with 22 bases spanning the gap. DNA of the CDR3: TGTGCCAGCAGCCATAAATCGAGCAACGACGGGGATGAAAAACTGTTTTTT. Translation: CASSHKSSNDGDEKLFF.

The rearrangement links TRBV4-1 to TRBJ2-5, with 10 bases that match TRBD2. J lost 1 base, V lost 0 bases, and 11 bases had no gene match. The germline gives CDR1 MGHRA, CDR2 YSYEKL. The CDR3 contains 19 residues. The CDR3 DNA is TGCGCCAGCAGCCAAGATCGAGTGGGGGAGCGGGAGGGCCAAGAGACCCAGTACTTC. This codes for CASSQDRVGEREGQETQYF.

This sequence joins TRBV27 and TRBJ2-5, with D perhaps TRBD2 (6 bases). The CDR3 is made up of 16 amino acids. The V gene's germline CDR1 is MNHEY and CDR2 SMNVEV (reference sequence). Trimming removed 8 bases at V and 2 bases at J, with 21 bases between. This CDR3 is CASLGSGTEGQETQYF. Here the CDR3 DNA reads TGTGCCAGCTTAGGCTCCGGGACGGAGGGACAAGAGACCCAGTACTTC.